Presented here are 14 T cell receptor beta chains from one specimen sequenced in a study of cytomegalovirus exposure and HLA in healthy donors. The PCR was carried out with 60 Vbeta primers and 13 Jbeta primers. Some clones are missing from TCRdb's copy, which holds only in-frame ones; the method was immunoSEQ multiplex PCR. The repertoire includes 200,000 or so clones, 82% of them detected once, and about 0.094% sits in the top ten. The sample was PBMCs. The receptors come from a boy between 2 and 10 years old in good health and CMV-seronegative.

V and J are TRBV2 and TRBJ2-5; TRBD2 might be the D (5 bases). The J call is in doubt because the DNA end fits TRBJ2-7 better. This CDR3 is built from 13 residues. Germline V gives CDR1 SNHLY, CDR2 FYNNEI. CDR3 DNA sequence: TGTGCCAGCATTTCCGGAGGCTCCTACGAGCAGTACTTC. The encoded protein is CASISGGSYEQYF.

A few counts support this clone. The chain combines TRBV5-1 with TRBJ2-3, with a tentative D call TRBD1 (7 bases). V was cut by 0 bases and J by 6 bases, with 14 bases left in between. Germline loops: CDR1 SGHRS, CDR2 YFSETQ. The CDR3 is 15 amino acids. This CDR3 reads CASSLGLGGPDTQYF. The CDR3 nucleotides are TGCGCCAGCAGCTTGGGACTAGGGGGCCCGGATACGCAGTATTTT.

The V call is TRBV30, the J call TRBJ2-7; 9 nucleotides align to TRBD1. Germline V gene data show CDR1 as GTSNPN and CDR2 as SVGIG (reference sequence). CDR3 length: 14 amino acids. V was pared by 5 bases and J by 5 bases, with 10 bases of the junction left unmatched. The CDR3 spells CAWAPGQGRNEQYF. CDR3 bases: TGTGCCTGGGCACCGGGACAGGGAAGGAACGAGCAGTACTTC.

The gene calls are TRBV16 and TRBJ1-1, with 10 positions matching TRBD1. The junction had 11 bases not matched to a gene; V was cut back by 1 base and J by 6 bases. This CDR3 is 17 amino acids long. The V gene's germline CDR1 is KGHSY and CDR2 FQNENV. The CDR3 sequence is CASSQFVSGTGASEAFF. DNA for the CDR3: TGTGCCAGCAGCCAATTCGTGTCCGGGACAGGGGCCTCTGAAGCTTTCTTT. Full variable domain (remainder filled in from reference TRBV16 and TRBJ1-1): GEEVAQTPKHLVRGEGQKAKLYCAPIKGHSYVFWYQQVLKNEFKFLISFQNENVFDETGMPKERFSAKCLPNSPCSLEIQATKLEDSAVYFCASSQFVSGTGASEAFFGQGTRLTVV.

This clone was counted a few times. This chain links TRBV18 with TRBJ1-3; D might be TRBD1 (6 bases). From germline, CDR1 is KGHSH and CDR2 LQKENI. The germline V and J ends were trimmed by 1 base and 5 bases, with 12 bases remaining between them. The CDR3 is made up of 15 amino acids. As DNA, the CDR3 is TGTGCCAGCTCACCACAAACGGACAGTAGAAACACCATATATTTT. This gives the protein CASSPQTDSRNTIYF.

This clone was seen once. The chain has TRBV19 and TRBJ1-4; 8 bases agree with TRBD1. Germline CDR1 reads LNHDA; CDR2 reads SQIVND (reference sequence). V shed 5 bases and J 5 bases; nucleotides not matched to a gene: 22. The CDR3 is 20 residues long. The CDR3 loop reads CASSPYPRGRRERMNEKLFF. DNA of the CDR3: TGTGCCAGTAGTCCATACCCCAGGGGGCGCCGGGAAAGGATGAATGAAAAACTGTTTTTT.

The table lists this clone with a count of one. The gene calls are TRBV5-6 and TRBJ1-6; TRBD1 is a possible D gene (5 bases). The CDR3 length is 16 residues. In germline, CDR1 is SGHDT, CDR2 YYEEEE. V dropped 4 bases and J dropped 0 bases, with 11 bases sitting between them. This chain's CDR3 is CASSPGGGSYNSPLHF. The CDR3 nucleotides read TGTGCCAGCAGCCCTGGGGGGGGCTCCTATAATTCACCCCTCCACTTT. The whole variable domain, remainder taken from reference TRBV5-6 and TRBJ1-6, is DAGVTQSPTHLIKTRGQQVTLRCSPKSGHDTVSWYQQALGQGPQFIFQYYEEEERQRGNFPDRFSGHQFPNYSSELNVNALLLGDSALYLCASSPGGGSYNSPLHFGNGTRLTVT.

The chain recombines TRBV7-6 with TRBJ1-4; TRBD1 matches 8 bases. V shed 5 bases, J shed 5 bases, and the junction held 7 bases outside the gene matches. The CDR3 totals 15 residues. Germline lookup yields CDR1 SGHVS and CDR2 FNYEAQ. This CDR3 reads CASSRGQAENEKLFF. The CDR3 DNA follows: TGTGCCAGCAGCCGGGGACAGGCCGAGAATGAAAAACTGTTTTTT.

The chain is built from TRBV5-4 and TRBJ1-3, with D possibly being TRBD1 (5 bases). V lost 4 bases and J lost 0, with 14 bases in between. The CDR3 covers 16 residues. Germline V CDR1 and CDR2: SGHNT, YYREEE (reference sequence). CDR3 coding DNA: TGTGCCAGCAGCGCTAATCAGGGATACTCTGGAAACACCATATATTTT. This gives the protein CASSANQGYSGNTIYF.

V is TRBV6-6 and J is TRBJ2-5; D remains ambiguous. Trimming cost V 8 bases and J 5 bases, with 12 bases left between them. Germline CDR1 is MNHNY and CDR2 is SVGAGI (reference sequence). This CDR3 is 12 amino acids long. The CDR3 spells CASAQFRETQYF. The CDR3 bases are TGTGCCAGCGCCCAGTTCAGGGAGACCCAGTACTTC.

This clone came up a few times. The chain joins TRBV20-1 to TRBJ1-4; 8 positions agree with TRBD1. This CDR3 spans 11 amino acids. V shed 5 bases and J 10 bases; nucleotides not matched to a gene: 3. Per the germline V gene, CDR1 is DFQATT and CDR2 is SNEGSKA (reference sequence). The CDR3, as DNA: TGCAGTGCTTATGACAGGGGAAAACTGTTTTTT. Amino acids: CSAYDRGKLFF.

The chain recombines TRBV9 with TRBJ1-1, with a weak D call TRBD1 (6 bases). The length of the CDR3 is 13 residues. Germline-derived CDR1 and CDR2 are SGDLS and YYNGEE. Trimming removed 0 bases at V and 6 bases at J, with 9 bases between. The CDR3 DNA reads TGTGCCAGCAGCGTAGGGCCAGGGGCTGAAGCTTTCTTT. The encoded protein is CASSVGPGAEAFF.

The V call is TRBV4-3, the J call TRBJ2-3, with 11 bases that match TRBD2. Germline loops: CDR1 LGHNA, CDR2 YSLEER. The J segment lost 8 bases and the V segment lost 2 bases, leaving 12 bases of the junction unmatched. The length of the CDR3 is 17 residues. The CDR3 here is CASSQFPASGGISTQYF. The CDR3 DNA is TGCGCCAGCAGCCAATTCCCCGCTAGCGGGGGGATATCTACGCAGTATTTT.

The chain employs TRBV5-1 and TRBJ2-7; D is perhaps TRBD2 (5 bases). The CDR3 covers 14 residues. Trimming removed 3 bases at V and 3 bases at J, with 13 bases between. From germline, CDR1 is SGHRS and CDR2 YFSETQ. The CDR3 region is CASSSHTGNYEQYF. CDR3 in DNA: TGCGCCAGCAGCTCCCATACGGGGAACTACGAGCAGTACTTC. The variable domain in full, with the rest retrieved from reference TRBV5-1 and TRBJ2-7, is KAGVTQTPRYLIKTRGQQVTLSCSPISGHRSVSWYQQTPGQGLQFLFEYFSETQRNKGNFPGRFSGRQFSNSRSEMNVSTLELGDSALYLCASSSHTGNYEQYFGPGTRLTVT.